The 20 T cell receptor beta chains given below trace back to one sample, sequenced in a study of CD8 T cells in ankylosing spondylitis. Regarding the study as a whole: Among TCR beta sequences, a motif of eight highly homologous variants appeared characteristic of ankylosing spondylitis blood.

TCRdb used MiXCR to reprocess the 5' RACE reads, holding one entry per CDR3 protein. The sample lists fewer than 550,000 distinct CDR3 sequences, roughly 5.2% seen once, with under 4.5% in the top ten. For these TCRs, the target antigens are not known. Sequencing was done on a sample of blood, either unsorted or a sorted T cell fraction (not recorded which). The receptors were gathered from a male donor with ankylosing spondylitis.

This clonotype was picked up many times. The V call is TRBV29-1, the J call TRBJ1-2; D gene unclear. CDR1 and CDR2 (germline): SQVTM, ANQGSEA. This CDR3 has 13 amino acids. Trimming left V 0 bases short and J 3 bases short, with 8 bases between. This chain's CDR3 is CSVEEATDYGYTF. CDR3 nucleotides: TGCAGCGTTGAAGAGGCCACCGACTATGGCTACACCTTC.

This clonotype was detected many times. V is TRBV11-2 and J is TRBJ1-5, with D possibly matching TRBD1 (5 bases). Germline V gene lookup returns CDR1 SGHAT and CDR2 FQNNGV. V lost 5 bases and J 7 bases, leaving 15 bases between the germline ends. The CDR3 sequence is 14 residues long. The CDR3 loop is CASSPGLMGQPQHF. CDR3 coding DNA: TGTGCCAGCAGCCCAGGGCTTATGGGACAGCCCCAGCATTTT.

This clonotype was seen ten or more times. The chain links TRBV29-1 to TRBJ2-5, with TRBD1 as a possible D gene (6 bases). Germline-derived CDR1 and CDR2 are SQVTM and ANQGSEA. The CDR3 length is 13 residues. The V end lost 4 bases, the J end lost 4 bases, and 13 bases lay between the germline ends. The CDR3 loop is CSVVPLRGETQYF. CDR3 nucleotide sequence: TGCAGCGTTGTACCCCTCAGGGGAGAGACCCAGTACTTC.

This clonotype has only a few counts. The genes are TRBV20-1 and TRBJ1-2; D call uncertain. CDR3 length equals 15 residues. V was shortened by 2 bases and J by 4 bases, with 17 bases between the two germline ends. Germline-derived CDR1 and CDR2 are DFQATT and SNEGSKA (reference sequence). This CDR3 is CSARHSYQLPYGYTF. In nucleotides, the CDR3 is TGCAGTGCTAGACATAGTTATCAGCTTCCCTATGGCTACACCTTC.

This clonotype was detected many times. The chain is built from TRBV7-9 and TRBJ2-7; 8 bases are a match to TRBD2. CDR1 and CDR2 from the germline V gene are SEHNR and FQNEAQ (reference sequence). Trimming at V came to 5 bases and at J to 2 bases, leaving 11 bases not matched to a gene. The CDR3 runs 16 residues. The CDR3 reads CASSPRRSGSTYEQYF. The DNA of the CDR3 is TGTGCCAGCAGCCCCAGGAGAAGCGGGAGCACCTACGAGCAGTACTTC.

This clonotype appeared a single time. A junction end diverges from the germline sequence, so it may reflect a read error. This rearrangement joins TRBV7-2 to TRBJ2-1; TRBD1 is a possible D gene (6 bases). Germline loops: CDR1 SGHTA, CDR2 FQGNSA. The CDR3 sequence is 13 residues long. Written as DNA, the CDR3 is TGTGCCAGCAGCTGGGCCTGGGACAAAGAGCAGTTCTTC. It translates to CASSWAWDKEQFF.

This clonotype appeared many times. The chain combines TRBV4-1 with TRBJ2-5, with 8 bases matching TRBD1. Trimming cost V 0 bases and J 5 bases; bases outside gene matches: 8. Germline lookup yields CDR1 MGHRA and CDR2 YSYEKL. This CDR3 is 16 amino acids long. In DNA, the CDR3 is TGCGCCAGCAGCCAAGATCAAGGACAGGGAAGGGAGACCCAGTACTTC. This encodes CASSQDQGQGRETQYF.

This rearrangement joins TRBV20-1 to TRBJ1-5, with D hard to call. This CDR3 region has 13 residues. Germline CDR1 reads DFQATT; CDR2 reads SNEGSKA (reference sequence). Trimming cost V 6 bases and J 2 bases, with 11 bases left between them. The CDR3 bases are TGCAGTGCCACGCGGGTCCGCAATCAGCCCCAGCATTTT. This translates into CSATRVRNQPQHF.

This clonotype was found many times. This sequence joins TRBV18 and TRBJ2-1; D tentatively reads TRBD1 or TRBD2 (5 bases each). CDR1 KGHSH and CDR2 LQKENI come from the germline V gene. This CDR3 spans 16 amino acids. The germline V and J ends were trimmed by 4 bases and 5 bases, with 18 bases remaining between them. CDR3 amino acids: CASSRTGTLVDNEQFF. Written as DNA, the CDR3 is TGTGCCAGCTCACGGACCGGGACCCTCGTGGACAATGAGCAGTTCTTC.

The table lists this clonotype with a few counts. The chain combines TRBV7-9 with TRBJ2-2; D is perhaps TRBD1 (5 bases). The CDR3 has 13 residues. V lost 9 bases, J lost 2 bases, and 10 bases lay in between. Germline values: CDR1 SEHNR, CDR2 FQNEAQ (reference sequence). CDR3 coding DNA: TGTGCCAGGGAGACAGCAAACACCGGGGAGCTGTTTTTT. This translates into CARETANTGELFF.

This clonotype appeared many times. This chain's CDR3 is CSVEVGIYNEQFF. DNA of the CDR3: TGCAGCGTTGAAGTAGGTATCTACAATGAGCAGTTCTTC. The gene calls are TRBV29-1 and TRBJ2-1; D not certain. Germline V lookup: CDR1 SQVTM, CDR2 ANQGSEA. The V gene lost 1 base and the J gene lost 3 bases, with 7 bases spanning the gap. This CDR3 has 13 residues.

This clonotype was counted many times. The chain combines TRBV6-6 with TRBJ1-2, with 7 bases matching TRBD1. This CDR3 spans 13 amino acids. Germline V CDR1 and CDR2: MNHNY, SVGAGI (reference sequence). After removal of 6 bases from V and 4 bases from J, the junction contained 5 bases not matched to a gene. The CDR3: CASSRGQSYGYTF. As DNA, the CDR3 is TGTGCCAGCAGCCGGGGACAGTCCTATGGCTACACCTTC.

This clonotype was counted ten times or more. This chain's CDR3 is CASSMGAELDGYTF. Here the CDR3 DNA reads TGTGCCAGCAGCATGGGGGCAGAGTTGGATGGCTACACCTTC. The chain carries TRBV7-9 and TRBJ1-2, with a weak D call TRBD1 (6 bases). Germline V lookup: CDR1 SEHNR, CDR2 FQNEAQ (reference sequence). The CDR3 sequence is 14 residues long. Deletions cut 5 bases from V and 6 bases from J, with 16 bases between.

This clonotype was detected many times. The rearrangement joins TRBV29-1 to TRBJ1-4; TRBD1 is a possible D gene (5 bases). CDR3 length: 13 residues. Trimming stripped 5 bases from V and 6 bases from J, with 13 bases between. The germline V gene has CDR1 SQVTM and CDR2 ANQGSEA. CDR3 bases: TGCAGCGTTCTTGGAGGGGCAGATGAAAAACTGTTTTTT. Translated: CSVLGGADEKLFF.

This clonotype turned up a few times. The CDR3 nucleotides read TGCGCCAGCAGCCAAGTTTTCGGGAGACCCACAGATACGCAGTATTTT. Encoded protein: CASSQVFGRPTDTQYF. This sequence joins TRBV4-3 and TRBJ2-3; maybe TRBD2 (6 bases). The germline V gene encodes CDR1 LGHNA and CDR2 YSLEER. V was trimmed by 1 base and J by 2 bases, leaving 13 bases between them. This CDR3 is 16 amino acids long.

This clonotype was recorded many times. The chain combines TRBV15 with TRBJ1-5; 9 bases are shared with TRBD1. The CDR3 covers 15 residues. Germline assignment: CDR1 LNHNV and CDR2 YYDKDF (reference sequence). After removal of 6 bases from V and 1 base from J, the junction contained 4 bases not matched to a gene. The CDR3 nucleotides are TGTGCCACCAGAAGGGACAGGGTGAGCAATCAGCCCCAGCATTTT. It specifies CATRRDRVSNQPQHF.

At least ten counts were recorded for this clonotype. V is TRBV6-1 and J is TRBJ1-1; TRBD1 is a possible D gene (5 bases). V dropped 5 bases and J dropped 3 bases, with 10 bases sitting between them. CDR3 length: 13 amino acids. CDR1 and CDR2 from the germline V gene are MNHNS and SASEGT. CDR3 sequence reads: CASSPETDTEAFF. The DNA of the CDR3 is TGTGCCAGCAGTCCTGAGACAGACACTGAAGCTTTCTTT.

For this clonotype: A much more abundant neighbour one base away suggests this may be a read error. V usage is TRBV4-2 and J usage is TRBJ1-1; TRBD1 aligns across 8 bases. CDR3 length equals 16 residues. The germline gives CDR1 LGHNA, CDR2 YNFKEQ. CDR3: CASSQDGQGMNTEAYF. The CDR3 DNA reads TGTGCCAGCAGCCAAGATGGACAGGGAATGAACACTGAAGCTTACTTT.

This clonotype was seen a few times. The chain has TRBV5-1 and TRBJ2-1; 7 nucleotides match TRBD1. Germline CDR1 reads SGHRS; CDR2 reads YFSETQ. J was trimmed by 5 bases and V by 0 bases; bases with no gene match: 11. The length of the CDR3 is 17 residues. DNA of the CDR3: TGCGCCAGCAGCTTGGCCATTAATTGGGACAGCAACAATGAGCAGTTCTTC. Its translation: CASSLAINWDSNNEQFF.

This clonotype has more than one count but fewer than ten. The rearrangement uses TRBV9 and TRBJ2-5; maybe TRBD1 (6 bases). Germline assignment: CDR1 SGDLS and CDR2 YYNGEE. The CDR3 contains 17 residues. Trimming cost V 3 bases and J 0 bases, with 18 bases left between them. CDR3 in amino acids: CASSAPTGPEYQETQYF. The CDR3 bases are TGTGCCAGCAGCGCGCCGACAGGACCCGAGTACCAAGAGACCCAGTACTTC. Based on the CDR3 plus reference TRBV9 and TRBJ2-5, the full variable domain is DSGVTQTPKHLITATGQRVTLRCSPRSGDLSVYWYQQSLDQGLQFLIQYYNGEERAKGNILERFSAQQFPDLHSELNLSSLELGDSALYFCASSAPTGPEYQETQYFGPGTRLLVL.